The rows below give T cell receptor beta chains drawn from one sample of a study of cytomegalovirus exposure and HLA in healthy donors. Method: immunoSEQ multiplex PCR; TCRdb's copy keeps in-frame clones and lacks some. The sample has around 90,000 clones; about three fifths are singletons. Sequenced: PBMCs. Receptors were obtained from a woman between 25 and 40 years old in good health and CMV-seropositive. Each CDR3 is given with its conserved first and last residue. The order of the fields is V gene, CDR3 length, J gene, D gene, CDR3 protein. A D gene is named only where the DNA matches it firmly.

v_call: TRBV5-1
cdr3_length: 16
j_call: TRBJ2-3
d_call: TRBD2
cdr3_aa: CASSSGAGGRTDTQYF

v_call: TRBV5-6
cdr3_length: 16
j_call: TRBJ2-7
d_call: TRBD1
cdr3_aa: CASSSLAGTGFYEQYF

v_call: TRBV10-2
cdr3_length: 13
j_call: TRBJ1-4
d_call: .
cdr3_aa: CASSSGLGEKLFF

v_call: TRBV19
cdr3_length: 15
j_call: TRBJ1-6
d_call: TRBD1
cdr3_aa: CASSMGTGVASPLHF

v_call: TRBV6-6
cdr3_length: 15
j_call: TRBJ2-7
d_call: TRBD1
cdr3_aa: CASSYYRTGFHEQYF

v_call: TRBV2
cdr3_length: 15
j_call: TRBJ2-1
d_call: TRBD1
cdr3_aa: CASSEGRGTYHEQFF

v_call: TRBV30
cdr3_length: 15
j_call: TRBJ1-1
d_call: .
cdr3_aa: CAWSVVQGLNTEAFF

v_call: TRBV7-2
cdr3_length: 14
j_call: TRBJ1-5
d_call: .
cdr3_aa: CASSLDGGLRPQHF

v_call: TRBV28
cdr3_length: 15
j_call: TRBJ2-6
d_call: .
cdr3_aa: CASSRGSSGANVLTF

v_call: TRBV14
cdr3_length: 12
j_call: TRBJ2-7
d_call: TRBD2
cdr3_aa: CASSFGRREQYF

v_call: TRBV27
cdr3_length: 18
j_call: TRBJ2-1
d_call: TRBD1
cdr3_aa: CASSFTSPGQGSYNEQFF

v_call: TRBV11-2
cdr3_length: 15
j_call: TRBJ2-7
d_call: .
cdr3_aa: CASSSGVRGRSEQYF

v_call: TRBV5-5
cdr3_length: 20
j_call: TRBJ1-2
d_call: TRBD1
cdr3_aa: CASSSGRGRQGAFIGYGYTF

v_call: TRBV9
cdr3_length: 16
j_call: TRBJ2-3
d_call: .
cdr3_aa: CASSVGGRIGADTQYF

v_call: TRBV13
cdr3_length: 15
j_call: TRBJ2-3
d_call: TRBD2
cdr3_aa: CASSLGAGVTDTQYF

v_call: TRBV7-2
cdr3_length: 18
j_call: TRBJ2-4
d_call: TRBD1
cdr3_aa: CASSLRDRSFLAKNIQYF

v_call: TRBV10-3
cdr3_length: 12
j_call: TRBJ2-3
d_call: .
cdr3_aa: CAILAETDTQYF

v_call: TRBV5-4
cdr3_length: 15
j_call: TRBJ2-3
d_call: TRBD2
cdr3_aa: CASSFSSGDQQTQYF

v_call: TRBV28
cdr3_length: 13
j_call: TRBJ1-2
d_call: .
cdr3_aa: CASRLRVTGGYTF

v_call: TRBV4-1
cdr3_length: 15
j_call: TRBJ1-2
d_call: .
cdr3_aa: CASSQEWGLSYGYPF

v_call: TRBV25-1
cdr3_length: 17
j_call: TRBJ2-1
d_call: .
cdr3_aa: CASSPPGAGFALNEQFF

v_call: TRBV27
cdr3_length: 18
j_call: TRBJ1-6
d_call: .
cdr3_aa: CASSLSGVGGSYNSPLHF

v_call: TRBV2
cdr3_length: 13
j_call: TRBJ2-1
d_call: TRBD2
cdr3_aa: CASSPSPGLEQFF